The rows below give T cell receptor beta chains drawn from one sample of a study of early stage breast cancer tumors. This table comes from immunoSEQ multiplex PCR, and its TCRdb copy is limited to in-frame clones, with some not included. The sample contains tens of thousands of clones, 70% to 90% of which appear only once. The sequencing sample was made of blood. All receptors derive from a person aged 50-59 years with breast cancer. Both conserved end residues are part of each CDR3. A D gene is named only where the DNA matches it firmly. The listing skips clone size in some rows; elsewhere it reads once, few, many or a size class.

V,J,size,D,DNA,CDR3
TRBV5-4,TRBJ2-5,NA,TRBD2,TGTGCCAGCAGCCCGGGACTAGCGGGAGCCGGAGAGACCCAGTACTTC,CASSPGLAGAGETQYF
TRBV5-1,TRBJ2-3,NA,NA,TGCGCCAGCAGCACAAAGGGGGATACGCAGTATTTT,CASSTKGDTQYF
TRBV27,TRBJ2-3,NA,TRBD2,TGTGCCAGCAGTTTTCGGCGGGGGGTTGGCACAGATACGCAGTATTTT,CASSFRRGVGTDTQYF
TRBV4-2,TRBJ2-1,NA,NA,TGTGCCAGCAGCCAGGTAACCAACACACACAATGAGCAGTTCTTC,CASSQVTNTHNEQFF
TRBV9,TRBJ2-1,NA,NA,TGTGCCAGCAGCGTAGCGGCAGCGGAGGACAATGAGCAGTTCTTC,CASSVAAAEDNEQFF
TRBV11-3,TRBJ2-1,NA,TRBD2,TGTGCCAGCAGCTTCTCCGGGACTAGTATGCTTGAGCAGTTCTTC,CASSFSGTSMLEQFF
TRBV4-2,TRBJ2-3,NA,TRBD2,TGTGCCAGCAGCCCGGCCGGGACTAGCAGTACAGATACGCAGTATTTT,CASSPAGTSSTDTQYF
TRBV5-1,TRBJ2-3,NA,TRBD1,TGCGCCAGCAGCTTGACGACAGGGGCAGATACGCAGTATTTT,CASSLTTGADTQYF
TRBV11-2,TRBJ2-7,NA,NA,TGTGCCAGCAGCTTAGATAGTAAGAACTCCTACGAGCAGTACTTC,CASSLDSKNSYEQYF
TRBV5-4,TRBJ1-1,NA,NA,TGTGCCAGCAGCTTGGGGCCACATGGTTTGAACACTGAAGCTTTCTTT,CASSLGPHGLNTEAFF
TRBV5-4,TRBJ2-7,NA,TRBD2,TGTGCCAGCAGCTCTGGGACTAGCGGGAGTTACGAGCAGTACTTC,CASSSGTSGSYEQYF
TRBV9,TRBJ2-4,NA,TRBD2,TGTGCCAGCAGCGTAGATCCCCTTAGCGGGCCATTAAACATTCAGTACTTC,CASSVDPLSGPLNIQYF
TRBV9,TRBJ2-3,NA,TRBD2,TGTGCCAGCAGCGTGGGGGGGACTAGCCGAAGCACAGATACGCAGTATTTT,CASSVGGTSRSTDTQYF
TRBV6-6,TRBJ2-7,NA,TRBD1,TGTGCCAGCTTTCGGGGACAGGGCTACGAGCAGTACTTC,CASFRGQGYEQYF
TRBV27,TRBJ2-1,once,TRBD2,TGTGCCAGCAGTTTTCTAGCGGGAGGAAGTGAGCAGTTCTTC,CASSFLAGGSEQFF
TRBV6-6,TRBJ1-3,NA,NA,TGTGCCAGCAGTCACAACCCCGACAGCTCTGGAAACACCATATATTTT,CASSHNPDSSGNTIYF
TRBV28,TRBJ2-5,once,NA,TGTGCCAGCAGTCCGGGGGCAGGGAGGGAGACCCAGTACTTC,CASSPGAGRETQYF
TRBV11-3,TRBJ2-1,NA,NA,TGTGCCAGCAGCTTAGAAGCGGACGAGCAGTTCTTC,CASSLEADEQFF
TRBV5-4,TRBJ1-2,few,TRBD1,TGTGCCAGCAGCTTGGGACAGGGAAACTATGGCTACACCTTC,CASSLGQGNYGYTF
TRBV7-2,TRBJ2-5,NA,NA,TGTGCCAGCAGCCCCCATGGCCCGGGAGAAGAGACCCAGTACTTC,CASSPHGPGEETQYF
TRBV19,TRBJ1-5,NA,NA,TGTGCCAGTAGTATTCCGCCCAGGGGGCCCCAGCATTTT,CASSIPPRGPQHF
TRBV5-1,TRBJ2-7,NA,NA,TGCGCCAGCAGCTTGCAGGGGGGGGCCTACGAGCAGTACTTC,CASSLQGGAYEQYF
TRBV5-8,TRBJ1-4,NA,TRBD1,TGTGCCAGCAGCTGGGGACAGGGTTACGAAAAACTGTTTTTT,CASSWGQGYEKLFF
TRBV27,TRBJ2-7,NA,TRBD1,TGTGCCAGCATGAAGGGACAGGGAAACTACGAGCAGTACTTC,CASMKGQGNYEQYF
TRBV6-6,TRBJ2-1,NA,TRBD1,TGTGCCAGCAGTTACCACGACAGGGGTTCCTACAATGAGCAGTTCTTC,CASSYHDRGSYNEQFF
TRBV27,TRBJ2-7,NA,TRBD1,TGTGCCAGCAAAAGCCTCAGGGGGGAGCAGTACTTC,CASKSLRGEQYF
TRBV6-4,TRBJ1-2,NA,NA,TGTGCCAGCAGTGTCACGACCGGATTAGGTGGCTACACCTTC,CASSVTTGLGGYTF
TRBV10-3,TRBJ2-5,NA,NA,TGTGCCCTCGACATGGTAGAGACCCAGTACTTC,CALDMVETQYF
TRBV5-5,TRBJ1-4,NA,NA,TGTGCCAGCAGCTTGGCGGACATTGTGGCTGAAAAACTGTTTTTT,CASSLADIVAEKLFF
TRBV7-9,TRBJ2-7,NA,NA,TGTGCCATTGTTGGGGAGTCGGAAGAGCAGTACTTC,CAIVGESEEQYF
TRBV6-1,TRBJ2-3,NA,TRBD2,TGTGCCAGCAGTCGGGCGGGGGGGAGCACAGATACGCAGTATTTT,CASSRAGGSTDTQYF
TRBV28,TRBJ2-7,NA,NA,TGTGCCAGCAGCGTCGTGGGCCAAGACCACGAGCAGTACTTC,CASSVVGQDHEQYF
TRBV29-1,TRBJ2-2,few,NA,TGCAGCGTTGAAGATCCAGGCTGGGACACCGGGGAGCTGTTTTTT,CSVEDPGWDTGELFF
TRBV6-1,TRBJ1-5,NA,TRBD1,TGTGCCAGCACAGCGGGACAGCCCAATCAGCCCCAGCATTTT,CASTAGQPNQPQHF
TRBV5-1,TRBJ2-7,NA,TRBD1,TGCGCCAGCAGCTTAGGACAGGCCGAGCAGTACTTC,CASSLGQAEQYF
TRBV11-3,TRBJ1-5,NA,TRBD1,TGTGCCAGCAGTTTTACAGGGGGCCCCAATCAGCCCCAGCATTTT,CASSFTGGPNQPQHF
TRBV25-1,TRBJ1-2,NA,NA,TGTGCCAGCAGTGAAGCAGGGAACTATGGCTACACCTTC,CASSEAGNYGYTF
TRBV29-1,TRBJ2-1,NA,NA,TGCAGCGTTGAACGACAGGTCATGATCTACAATGAGCAGTTCTTC,CSVERQVMIYNEQFF
TRBV6-4,TRBJ2-1,NA,TRBD1,TGTGCCAGCAGTGAGGGGACAGGTCCCAATGAGCAGTTCTTC,CASSEGTGPNEQFF
TRBV18,TRBJ1-3,NA,NA,TGTGCCAGCTCCCCCGGGACCGCCTCAGGAAACACCATATATTTT,CASSPGTASGNTIYF
TRBV19,TRBJ1-1,NA,NA,TGTGCCAGTAGTATAGGCAGGGGGAACACTGAAGCTTTCTTT,CASSIGRGNTEAFF
TRBV10-3,TRBJ2-5,NA,NA,TGTGCCATCAGTGAGTCATGGGGGGAAGAGACCCAGTACTTC,CAISESWGEETQYF
TRBV19,TRBJ1-5,few,NA,TGTGCCAGTAGTATAGGGTTGTATAGCAATCAGCCCCAGCATTTT,CASSIGLYSNQPQHF
TRBV6-1,TRBJ2-7,NA,NA,TGTGCCAGCAGTGCGTACTACGAGCAGTACTTC,CASSAYYEQYF
TRBV19,TRBJ1-2,NA,TRBD1,TGTGCCAGTAGCACCGACAGGGGGGTTCCGTATGGCTACACCTTC,CASSTDRGVPYGYTF
TRBV29-1,TRBJ1-1,NA,NA,TGCAGCGCCGGTCTCAGGCTAACGAACACTGAAGCTTTCTTT,CSAGLRLTNTEAFF
TRBV11-2,TRBJ1-3,NA,NA,TGTGCCAGCAGCCCAGGGGTTACTGGAAACACCATATATTTT,CASSPGVTGNTIYF
TRBV6-1,TRBJ1-5,few,NA,TGTGCCAGCAGTGAAGTCCTCAGCTCGGGCCAGCCCCAGCATTTT,CASSEVLSSGQPQHF
TRBV25-1,TRBJ1-5,NA,NA,TGTGCCAGCAGTGACCCGAGCAGCTCCAATCAGCCCCAGCATTTT,CASSDPSSSNQPQHF
TRBV28,TRBJ1-2,NA,TRBD1,TGTGCCAGCAGTACAGGGGATTATGGCTACACCTTC,CASSTGDYGYTF
TRBV9,TRBJ2-2,NA,NA,TGTGCCAGCAGCGTAGAGGTAACCTCCACCGGGGAGCTGTTTTTT,CASSVEVTSTGELFF
TRBV5-1,TRBJ2-7,NA,NA,TGCGCCAGCAGCTTGGGGACGGACTCCTACGAGCAGTACTTC,CASSLGTDSYEQYF
TRBV2,TRBJ2-7,NA,NA,TGTGCCAGCAGTCCGACTAGTTCCCTCTTTTACGAGCAGTACTTC,CASSPTSSLFYEQYF
TRBV13,TRBJ2-6,NA,NA,TGTGCCAGCAGCTTGGGGAACTCTGGGGCCAACGTCCTGACTTTC,CASSLGNSGANVLTF